This is a list of T cell receptor beta chains from one sample in a study of blood T cell repertoires in COVID-19. The repertoire was sequenced with immunoSEQ multiplex PCR; TCRdb's copy has only in-frame clones and lacks some. Of about 120,000 clones in the sample, over 75% are singletons; the top ten hold 9.5% to 13%. Material: peripheral blood. These receptors originate from a man older than 75 with acute or convalescent COVID-19. Each CDR3 is given with its conserved first and last residue. Each record gives: CDR3 protein, CDR3 DNA, J gene, clone size, V gene, D gene. The D gene is left open where the match is weak. Not every row has a clone size; where given, it reads once, few, many or a size class.

CDR3 protein: CASMEAPNYGYTF
CDR3 DNA: TGTGCCAGCATGGAGGCCCCTAACTATGGCTACACCTTC
J gene: TRBJ1-2
clone size: .
V gene: TRBV28
D gene: .

CDR3 protein: CAIRTGDNSPLHF
CDR3 DNA: TGTGCCATCAGGACAGGAGATAATTCACCCCTCCACTTT
J gene: TRBJ1-6
clone size: few
V gene: TRBV10-3
D gene: .

CDR3 protein: CASSPLGTVQETQYF
CDR3 DNA: TGTGCCAGCTCACCGCTCGGGACAGTCCAAGAGACCCAGTACTTC
J gene: TRBJ2-5
clone size: .
V gene: TRBV18
D gene: TRBD1

CDR3 protein: CASSPGDRENTGELFF
CDR3 DNA: TGTGCCAGCAGCCCGGGGGACAGAGAGAACACCGGGGAGCTGTTTTTT
J gene: TRBJ2-2
clone size: .
V gene: TRBV7-9
D gene: .

CDR3 protein: CASRSQGLTNEKLFF
CDR3 DNA: TGTGCCAGCAGAAGCCAGGGGTTGACTAATGAAAAACTGTTTTTT
J gene: TRBJ1-4
clone size: .
V gene: TRBV2
D gene: .

CDR3 protein: CASSGRDRSGNTIYF
CDR3 DNA: TGTGCCAGCAGCGGGCGGGACCGATCCGGAAACACCATATATTTT
J gene: TRBJ1-3
clone size: .
V gene: TRBV21-1
D gene: .

CDR3 protein: CASRPTGTAGYEQYF
CDR3 DNA: TGTGCCAGCAGACCCACCGGGACAGCGGGCTACGAGCAGTACTTC
J gene: TRBJ2-7
clone size: few
V gene: TRBV27
D gene: .

CDR3 protein: CASTGLAPEREQFF
CDR3 DNA: TGTGCCAGTACCGGACTAGCTCCGGAGCGGGAGCAGTTCTTC
J gene: TRBJ2-1
clone size: few
V gene: TRBV19
D gene: TRBD2

CDR3 protein: CASSLVGNTEAFF
CDR3 DNA: TGTGCCAGCAGCTTAGTCGGGAACACTGAAGCTTTCTTT
J gene: TRBJ1-1
clone size: once
V gene: TRBV11-3
D gene: .

CDR3 protein: CASTLWTGGQPQHF
CDR3 DNA: TGTGCCAGCACCCTATGGACAGGGGGTCAGCCCCAGCATTTT
J gene: TRBJ1-5
clone size: .
V gene: TRBV6-5
D gene: TRBD1

CDR3 protein: CASSDRGTVTNYGYTF
CDR3 DNA: TGTGCCAGCAGTGATCGGGGGACAGTGACTAACTATGGCTACACCTTC
J gene: TRBJ1-2
clone size: .
V gene: TRBV2
D gene: TRBD1

CDR3 protein: CASSPGRNEQFF
CDR3 DNA: TGTGCCAGCTCACCAGGGAGGAATGAGCAGTTCTTC
J gene: TRBJ2-1
clone size: .
V gene: TRBV18
D gene: .

CDR3 protein: CASSPLAGGTDTQYF
CDR3 DNA: TGTGCCAGCAGTCCACTAGCGGGGGGCACAGATACGCAGTATTTT
J gene: TRBJ2-3
clone size: .
V gene: TRBV2
D gene: TRBD2

CDR3 protein: CAWVGVFTEAFF
CDR3 DNA: TGTGCCTGGGTAGGGGTTTTCACTGAAGCTTTCTTT
J gene: TRBJ1-1
clone size: few
V gene: TRBV30
D gene: .

CDR3 protein: CASSSGTSGSITGELFF
CDR3 DNA: TGTGCCAGCAGCTCCGGGACTAGCGGGAGTATAACCGGGGAGCTGTTTTTT
J gene: TRBJ2-2
clone size: .
V gene: TRBV5-6
D gene: TRBD2

CDR3 protein: CASSSRYEQYF
CDR3 DNA: TGTGCCAGCAGTTCTCGTTACGAGCAGTACTTC
J gene: TRBJ2-7
clone size: .
V gene: TRBV28
D gene: .

CDR3 protein: CARATGFNLNNEQFF
CDR3 DNA: TGTGCCAGAGCGACAGGGTTTAACCTAAACAATGAGCAGTTCTTC
J gene: TRBJ2-1
clone size: .
V gene: TRBV2
D gene: TRBD1

CDR3 protein: CATAGALEETQYF
CDR3 DNA: TGTGCCACAGCGGGGGCCCTAGAAGAGACCCAGTACTTC
J gene: TRBJ2-5
clone size: .
V gene: TRBV10-3
D gene: TRBD2

CDR3 protein: CASSRLESGGEAEQFF
CDR3 DNA: TGCGCCAGCAGCCGCCTTGAGTCGGGTGGGGAGGCTGAGCAGTTCTTC
J gene: TRBJ2-1
clone size: .
V gene: TRBV4-1
D gene: .

CDR3 protein: CASSLTSGTITYGYTF
CDR3 DNA: TGTGCCAGCAGCTTAACCTCCGGGACAATCACTTATGGCTACACCTTC
J gene: TRBJ1-2
clone size: .
V gene: TRBV11-2
D gene: .

CDR3 protein: CASSPGQGPTYEQYF
CDR3 DNA: TGTGCCAGCTCACCAGGACAGGGTCCGACCTACGAGCAGTACTTC
J gene: TRBJ2-7
clone size: .
V gene: TRBV18
D gene: TRBD1

CDR3 protein: CASSQGQHYNSPLHF
CDR3 DNA: TGCGCCAGCAGCCAAGGACAGCACTATAATTCACCCCTCCACTTT
J gene: TRBJ1-6
clone size: .
V gene: TRBV5-1
D gene: .

CDR3 protein: CASSVEGRGRGYGYTF
CDR3 DNA: TGTGCCAGCAGCGTAGAAGGCAGGGGGCGCGGGTATGGCTACACCTTC
J gene: TRBJ1-2
clone size: .
V gene: TRBV9
D gene: TRBD1

CDR3 protein: CASSRLDRDQPQHF
CDR3 DNA: TGTGCCAGCAGTCGCCTCGACAGGGATCAGCCCCAGCATTTT
J gene: TRBJ1-5
clone size: .
V gene: TRBV6-5
D gene: TRBD1

CDR3 protein: CASSPGQLSTWGEKLFF
CDR3 DNA: TGTGCCAGCAGCCCCGGACAGTTATCAACGTGGGGTGAAAAACTGTTTTTT
J gene: TRBJ1-4
clone size: .
V gene: TRBV7-2
D gene: .

CDR3 protein: CASREGTGLGYTF
CDR3 DNA: TGTGCCAGCAGGGAGGGGACAGGTCTTGGCTACACCTTC
J gene: TRBJ1-2
clone size: .
V gene: TRBV2
D gene: TRBD1

CDR3 protein: CASSQQGRVGTEAFF
CDR3 DNA: TGCGCCAGCAGCCAACAGGGCAGGGTAGGCACTGAAGCTTTCTTT
J gene: TRBJ1-1
clone size: .
V gene: TRBV5-1
D gene: .

CDR3 protein: CASTTTGKNTEAFF
CDR3 DNA: TGCGCCAGCACCACGACAGGGAAGAACACTGAAGCTTTCTTT
J gene: TRBJ1-1
clone size: .
V gene: TRBV5-1
D gene: TRBD1

CDR3 protein: CASSLGAAARVNEQYF
CDR3 DNA: TGTGCCAGCAGCTTAGGGGCAGCGGCGAGGGTCAACGAGCAGTACTTC
J gene: TRBJ2-7
clone size: once
V gene: TRBV7-2
D gene: .

CDR3 protein: CASSARQGTNEKLFF
CDR3 DNA: TGTGCCAGCAGCGCCCGACAGGGGACTAATGAAAAACTGTTTTTT
J gene: TRBJ1-4
clone size: .
V gene: TRBV5-8
D gene: TRBD1

CDR3 protein: CASSPGQGPYEQYF
CDR3 DNA: TGTGCCAGCAGCCCGGGACAGGGTCCCTACGAGCAGTACTTC
J gene: TRBJ2-7
clone size: .
V gene: TRBV5-4
D gene: TRBD1

CDR3 protein: CASSDPRNTEAFF
CDR3 DNA: TGTGCCAGCAGTGACCCCAGGAACACTGAAGCTTTCTTT
J gene: TRBJ1-1
clone size: few
V gene: TRBV6-1
D gene: .

CDR3 protein: CASSLEPEREQETQYF
CDR3 DNA: TGTGCCAGCAGCTTGGAGCCGGAGCGGGAACAAGAGACCCAGTACTTC
J gene: TRBJ2-5
clone size: .
V gene: TRBV7-3
D gene: TRBD2

CDR3 protein: CASSRDISNQPQHF
CDR3 DNA: TGTGCCAGCAGCCGGGACATTAGCAATCAGCCCCAGCATTTT
J gene: TRBJ1-5
clone size: .
V gene: TRBV7-9
D gene: .

CDR3 protein: CASSFGVAGGADTQYF
CDR3 DNA: TGTGCCAGCAGTTTTGGAGTAGCGGGAGGTGCAGATACGCAGTATTTT
J gene: TRBJ2-3
clone size: .
V gene: TRBV28
D gene: TRBD2

CDR3 protein: CASSLTTGGVIQAFF
CDR3 DNA: TGTGCCAGCAGCCTCACCACAGGGGGCGTAATCCAAGCTTTCTTT
J gene: TRBJ1-1
clone size: .
V gene: TRBV7-9
D gene: TRBD1

CDR3 protein: CASAYSTDLGGYTF
CDR3 DNA: TGCGCCAGCGCCTACTCAACGGATTTGGGCGGCTACACCTTC
J gene: TRBJ1-2
clone size: .
V gene: TRBV5-1
D gene: .

CDR3 protein: CASRATGGNYGYTF
CDR3 DNA: TGTGCCAGTAGGGCGACAGGGGGAAACTATGGCTACACCTTC
J gene: TRBJ1-2
clone size: .
V gene: TRBV19
D gene: TRBD1

CDR3 protein: CASSWTSGTGQETQYF
CDR3 DNA: TGTGCCAGCAGCTGGACTTCCGGGACAGGACAAGAGACCCAGTACTTC
J gene: TRBJ2-5
clone size: .
V gene: TRBV5-6
D gene: TRBD1